The source of this T cell receptor (beta chain) is a study of regulatory T cells in long-lasting Graves disease. Study as a whole: Antithyroid drugs had been taken under 3 months by newly diagnosed Graves' patients.

Library construction for TCR beta used iRepertoire HTBI primers and Arm-PCR of CDR3 regions. Methods used by the authors: The samples yielded 55 to 75 TRBV and more than eleven TRBJ segments. TCRdb used MiXCR to reprocess the multiplex PCR reads, holding one entry per CDR3 protein. The V and J calls here are based on TCRdb, not the publication. The sample has around 500,000 distinct CDR3 sequences, roughly 14% seen once. V shed 6 bases and J shed 1 base, with 8 bases lying between them. Germline values: CDR1 MNHNS, CDR2 SASEGT. The CDR3 extends over 13 amino acids. The time point denotes: newly diagnosed GD, antithyroid drugs for less than 3 months. Isolated PBMC RNA provided the starting material for the TCR library. This clonotype was recorded many times. These data were likewise used in another study, on T cells in Graves' hyperthyroidism and ophthalmopathy. That paper states: Investigators excluded patients with uncontrolled infection, other autoimmune disease, pregnancy or lactation.

The sequence was obtained from a man aged 30-40 years with Graves disease. Sequenced here: peripheral blood mononuclear cells (PBMCs), sampled at new diagnosis, from a patient treated with antithyroid drugs. The V gene is TRBV6-1, the J gene TRBJ2-3; no reliable D call. The chain's CDR3 is CASSLSGTDTQYF. The CDR3 DNA follows: TGTGCCAGCAGCCTTTCTGGCACAGATACGCAGTATTTT.